The 27 T cell receptor beta chains below all came from one sample that was sequenced in a study of blood T cell repertoires in COVID-19. The assay was immunoSEQ multiplex PCR, and TCRdb's table has in-frame clones only and misses some. The data show fewer than 350,000 clones, with over 80% seen just once and about 4% held by the top ten. The sample comprised PBMCs or T cells enriched from blood (not recorded which). These receptors were obtained from a woman younger than 45 with acute COVID-19.

The V call is TRBV28, the J call TRBJ2-3, with 9 nucleotides matching TRBD2. V gave up 9 bases and J gave up 0 bases; unmatched junction bases: 10. Germline CDR1 reads MDHEN; CDR2 reads SYDVKM. The CDR3 covers 16 residues. CDR3 residues: CASRASGISSTDTQYF. The CDR3 DNA reads as TGTGCCAGTCGCGCTAGCGGGATTTCTAGCACAGATACGCAGTATTTT.

The chain couples TRBV2 to TRBJ1-5, with a tentative D call TRBD1 (5 bases). This CDR3 region has 16 residues. Trimming stripped 3 bases from V and 0 bases from J, with 12 bases between. Looked up from germline, CDR1 is SNHLY and CDR2 is FYNNEI. Written as DNA, the CDR3 is TGTGCCAGCAGTGACATAGGGGTGTATAGCAATCAGCCCCAGCATTTT. It is translated as CASSDIGVYSNQPQHF.

The J gene is TRBJ2-2, the V gene TRBV30, with a weak D call TRBD1 (6 bases). CDR1 and CDR2 (germline): GTSNPN, SVGIG (reference sequence). The CDR3 contains 12 residues. V was cut by 8 bases and J by 8 bases, with 15 bases left in between. CDR3 DNA sequence: TGTGCCGGGGGTAGGGGGACGGGGGAGCTGTTTTTT. Translated, it gives CAGGRGTGELFF.

The chain links TRBV5-1 to TRBJ2-3; 7 bases are a match to TRBD2. Germline assignment: CDR1 SGHRS and CDR2 YFSETQ. The length of the CDR3 is 17 residues. V was pared by 4 bases and J by 1 base, with 12 bases of the junction left unmatched. CDR3 residues: CASSLRLASGGTDTQYF. CDR3 bases: TGCGCCAGCAGCCTTAGACTAGCATCGGGCGGCACAGATACGCAGTATTTT.

The J gene is TRBJ2-1, the V gene TRBV7-2, with 9 bases matching TRBD2. Germline CDR1 reads SGHTA; CDR2 reads FQGNSA. V was pared by 5 bases and J by 8 bases, with 10 bases of the junction left unmatched. This CDR3 has 15 amino acids. The CDR3 is CASSPEASGIYEQFF. Written as DNA, the CDR3 is TGTGCCAGCAGCCCGGAAGCTAGCGGGATATATGAGCAGTTCTTC. The variable domain in full, completed from reference TRBV7-2 and TRBJ2-1, reads GAGVSQSPSNKVTEKGKDVELRCDPISGHTALYWYRQSLGQGLEFLIYFQGNSAPDKSGLPSDRFSAERTGGSVSTLTIQRTQQEDSAVYLCASSPEASGIYEQFFGPGTRLTVL.

J is TRBJ1-4 and V is TRBV5-6, with 9 bases that match TRBD1. The junction had 5 bases not matched to a gene; V was cut back by 4 bases and J by 7 bases. In germline, CDR1 is SGHDT, CDR2 YYEEEE. This CDR3 is built from 14 residues. The CDR3 sequence is CASSRTDRGEKLFF. CDR3 nucleotides: TGTGCCAGCAGCCGTACGGACAGGGGTGAAAAACTGTTTTTT. The complete variable domain, with remaining parts taken from reference TRBV5-6 and TRBJ1-4, reads DAGVTQSPTHLIKTRGQQVTLRCSPKSGHDTVSWYQQALGQGPQFIFQYYEEEERQRGNFPDRFSGHQFPNYSSELNVNALLLGDSALYLCASSRTDRGEKLFFGSGTQLSVL.

The chain combines TRBV4-1 with TRBJ1-5, with TRBD1 matching over 8 bases. Germline values: CDR1 MGHRA, CDR2 YSYEKL. This CDR3 spans 13 amino acids. Trimming removed 11 bases from V and 2 bases from J; junction bases left unmatched: 5. The CDR3 DNA is TGCGCCGCAGGACAGGGTGGCAATCAGCCCCAGCATTTT. Translating it yields CAAGQGGNQPQHF.

The genes are TRBV4-1 and TRBJ1-2, with D hard to call. This CDR3 is built from 16 residues. Germline V gives CDR1 MGHRA, CDR2 YSYEKL. V was pared by 0 bases and J by 1 base, with 12 bases between. The CDR3 DNA reads TGCGCCAGCAGCCAAGAAAGTCAGATCTTTAACTATGGCTACACCTTC. Translation: CASSQESQIFNYGYTF.

This clone occurred once. J is TRBJ1-6 and V is TRBV10-2, with D possibly matching TRBD1 (5 bases). V lost 6 bases and J 8 bases, leaving 8 bases between the germline ends. CDR3 length: 12 amino acids. The germline CDR1 and CDR2 sequences are WSHSY and SAAADI. The chain's CDR3 is CASRGEDSPLHF. CDR3 nucleotides: TGCGCCAGCAGGGGGGAGGATTCACCCCTCCACTTT.

The chain combines TRBV4-3 with TRBJ2-2; 10 bases line up with TRBD2. The V gene's germline CDR1 is LGHNA and CDR2 YSLEER. This CDR3 comprises 16 residues. Trimming removed 1 base from V and 2 bases from J; junction bases left unmatched: 1. The CDR3 nucleotides read TGCGCCAGCAGCCAAGGGACTAGCGGTAACACCGGGGAGCTGTTTTTT. Translation: CASSQGTSGNTGELFF.

The genes are TRBV9 and TRBJ2-1; 9 nucleotides line up with TRBD2. V lost 6 bases to trimming and J lost 9 bases; unmatched junction nucleotides: 13. The CDR3 sequence is 15 residues long. CDR1 is SGDLS and CDR2 is YYNGEE in the germline V gene. This CDR3 is CASNMGTSTPLEQFF. DNA of the CDR3: TGTGCCAGCAACATGGGGACTAGCACCCCTCTTGAGCAGTTCTTC. Full variable domain (outside the CDR3, taken from reference TRBV9 and TRBJ2-1): DSGVTQTPKHLITATGQRVTLRCSPRSGDLSVYWYQQSLDQGLQFLIQYYNGEERAKGNILERFSAQQFPDLHSELNLSSLELGDSALYFCASNMGTSTPLEQFFGPGTRLTVL.

V gene TRBV2 combines with J gene TRBJ2-3; 12 nucleotides agree with TRBD2. The V gene's germline CDR1 is SNHLY and CDR2 FYNNEI. This CDR3 is 16 amino acids long. V lost 7 bases, J lost 8 bases, and 13 bases stayed unmatched. CDR3 in amino acids: CASTRASGRDVGTQYF. Written as DNA, the CDR3 is TGTGCCAGCACGCGGGCTAGCGGGAGGGATGTAGGTACGCAGTATTTT.

This clone was seen once. The chain joins TRBV5-1 to TRBJ2-3; 12 nucleotides match TRBD1. CDR3 length: 17 residues. CDR1 is SGHRS and CDR2 is YFSETQ in the germline V gene. With 4 bases clipped from V and 4 bases from J, the junction kept 10 bases outside the gene matches. CDR3 residues: CASSLTGGQGAADTQYF. The DNA for the CDR3 is TGCGCCAGCAGCCTGACCGGGGGACAGGGGGCAGCAGATACGCAGTATTTT.

The CDR3 protein is CAISTQGVGNQPQHF. The CDR3 DNA follows: TGTGCCATCAGTACCCAGGGGGTAGGGAATCAGCCCCAGCATTTT. V is TRBV10-3 and J is TRBJ1-5; 7 bases fit TRBD1. This CDR3 contains 15 residues. With V trimmed by 5 bases and J by 4 bases, 8 bases remained unmatched. The germline V gene encodes CDR1 ENHRY and CDR2 SYGVKD.

V usage is TRBV28 and J usage is TRBJ2-6; TRBD1 matches 7 bases. This CDR3 has 17 amino acids. V lost 5 bases and J lost 0; bases outside the gene matches: 7. Germline lookup yields CDR1 MDHEN and CDR2 SYDVKM. The CDR3 DNA reads as TGTGCCAGCAGTCCCGCGGACAGGAGCTCTGGGGCCAACGTCCTGACTTTC. Translation: CASSPADRSSGANVLTF.

V and J are TRBV7-2 and TRBJ2-7; 10 positions agree with TRBD1. J lost 4 bases, V lost 6 bases, and 12 bases had no gene match. Germline V gene data show CDR1 as SGHTA and CDR2 as FQGNSA. The CDR3 runs 16 residues. This CDR3 reads CASSLPPGQGKYEQYF. The CDR3 nucleotides read TGTGCCAGCAGTCTCCCCCCGGGACAGGGGAAGTACGAGCAGTACTTC.

The chain couples TRBV29-1 to TRBJ2-1; the match to TRBD1 covers 10 bases. Losses at the gene ends were 6 bases for V and 5 bases for J; bases not matched to a gene: 4. This CDR3 is 13 amino acids long. Germline values: CDR1 SQVTM, CDR2 ANQGSEA. Here the CDR3 reads CSVIDRGHNEQFF. CDR3 sequence (DNA): TGCAGCGTAATAGACAGGGGGCACAATGAGCAGTTCTTC.

The genes are TRBV28 and TRBJ2-7, with TRBD1 matching 11 bases. The CDR3 has 16 amino acids. Germline CDR1 and CDR2: MDHEN and SYDVKM. V was clipped by 5 bases and J by 5 bases; unmatched bases: 11. The CDR3 DNA is TGTGCCAGCAGTCCCAACCGAATGGGACAGGGGGACGAGCAGTACTTC. Translating gives CASSPNRMGQGDEQYF.

The chain has TRBV5-4 and TRBJ2-7; 8 bases fit TRBD2. Germline V gene data show CDR1 as SGHNT and CDR2 as YYREEE (reference sequence). The CDR3 is 13 residues long. The J segment lost 5 bases and the V segment lost 3 bases, leaving 4 bases of the junction unmatched. CDR3 in DNA: TGTGCCAGCAGCTGGACTAGCTTCGACGAGCAGTACTTC. This codes for CASSWTSFDEQYF.

The V gene is TRBV6-5, the J gene TRBJ1-2; 8 bases are shared with TRBD1. Germline values: CDR1 MNHEY, CDR2 SVGAGI. The V and J ends lost 2 bases and 2 bases, in that order; junction bases with no gene match: 1. CDR3 length equals 14 residues. The CDR3 here is CASSYGQGNYGYTF. The CDR3 DNA follows: TGTGCCAGCAGTTACGGACAGGGAAACTATGGCTACACCTTC.

The genes are TRBV27 and TRBJ1-5; D uncertain. Looked up from germline, CDR1 is MNHEY and CDR2 is SMNVEV (reference sequence). With 8 bases removed from V and 3 bases from J, the gap between germline ends came to 17 bases. This CDR3 contains 15 residues. CDR3 sequence (DNA): TGTGCCAGCTCCTCCGTCGGTGGTTACAATCAGCCCCAGCATTTT. It specifies CASSSVGGYNQPQHF.

The chain combines TRBV27 with TRBJ2-7, with 7 bases that match TRBD2. The J segment lost 4 bases and the V segment lost 6 bases, leaving 15 bases of the junction unmatched. CDR3 length: 16 residues. Germline CDR1 and CDR2: MNHEY and SMNVEV (reference sequence). The CDR3 DNA reads TGTGCCAGCAGCCATGACCTCCGGGACTATCGGTACGAGCAGTACTTC. Amino acid sequence: CASSHDLRDYRYEQYF.

The chain employs TRBV5-4 and TRBJ2-4; 8 bases are a match to TRBD2. CDR3 length: 15 amino acids. CDR1 and CDR2 from the germline V gene are SGHNT and YYREEE (reference sequence). The V gene end was trimmed by 6 bases and the J gene end by 8 bases; junction bases not matched to a gene: 13. CDR3 sequence: CASTLGGSGSDIQYF. CDR3 DNA sequence: TGTGCCAGCACCCTGGGCGGCAGCGGGAGCGACATTCAGTACTTC.

This chain links TRBV28 with TRBJ1-5; a possible D gene is TRBD1 (5 bases). Germline V lookup: CDR1 MDHEN, CDR2 SYDVKM. The CDR3 loop spans 15 amino acids. Between the trimmed V and J ends, which lost 7 bases and 4 bases, there was a span of 17 bases. This chain's CDR3 is CASIPSGGGNQPQHF. The DNA of the CDR3 is TGTGCCAGCATTCCCTCCGGGGGGGGGAATCAGCCCCAGCATTTT.

The chain has TRBV27 and TRBJ2-3, with D unclear. CDR1 is MNHEY and CDR2 is SMNVEV in the germline V gene (reference sequence). The V end was cut by 4 bases, the J end by 2 bases, with 4 bases between. The CDR3 consists of 12 residues. This CDR3 reads CASSSITDTQYF. As DNA, the CDR3 is TGTGCCAGCAGTTCCATCACAGATACGCAGTATTTT.

The V gene is TRBV24-1, the J gene TRBJ2-1, with 15 bases that match TRBD2. Germline CDR1 is KGHDR and CDR2 is SFDVKD. The CDR3 totals 18 residues. With 3 bases clipped from V and 1 base from J, the junction kept 3 bases outside the gene matches. The CDR3 DNA sequence: TGTGCCACCAGTGATCCGGGACTAGCGGGGGGTTCCTACAATGAGCAGTTCTTC. Translated, it gives CATSDPGLAGGSYNEQFF.

The V call is TRBV3-1 (or the pseudogene TRBV3-2), the J call TRBJ2-2; D is unresolved. Per germline, CDR1 LGHDT and CDR2 YNNKEL (reference sequence). The V and J ends lost 3 bases and 6 bases respectively, with 8 bases between them. This CDR3 has 13 residues. The chain's CDR3 is CASSHQKPGELFF. The CDR3 bases are TGTGCCAGCAGCCACCAAAAGCCCGGGGAGCTGTTTTTT.